A selection of T cell receptor beta chains follows, all from one sample in a study of blood T cell repertoires in COVID-19. The protocol was immunoSEQ multiplex PCR, while the TCRdb copy is restricted to in-frame clones and leaves out a portion. The data contain about 230,000 clones, over 65% of them singletons. Sample: peripheral blood. The receptors here all came from a woman aged 70-85 years with active or convalescent COVID-19. Each CDR3 is given with its conserved first and last residue. The order of the fields is J gene, D gene, V gene, clone size, CDR3 DNA, CDR3 protein. A D gene is named only where the DNA matches it firmly. Clone sizes are given selectively: once, few, many, or a class where the clone is expanded.

>TRBJ2-2|TRBD2|TRBV27|.
TGTGCCAGCAGGCTAGCGGGGGGCGTCGACACCGGGGAGCTGTTTTTT
CASRLAGGVDTGELFF
>TRBJ2-2|TRBD2|TRBV19|.
TGTGCCAGTAGTATAAGGGGACTAGCTATTAACACCGGGGAGCTGTTTTTT
CASSIRGLAINTGELFF
>TRBJ1-2|.|TRBV28|few
TGTGCCAGCAGTTTAGACGGAGGCTATGGCTACACCTTC
CASSLDGGYGYTF
>TRBJ2-7|.|TRBV18|.
TGTGCCAGCTCACCTAGAACCCCGAGAGAAGACTTC
CASSPRTPREDF
>TRBJ1-4|.|TRBV6-2/TRBV6-3|.
TGTGCCAGCAGTTACGGGAGAACCGAAAAACTGTTTTTT
CASSYGRTEKLFF
>TRBJ2-7|.|TRBV6-5|.
TGTGCCAGCAGTCGCGGGACTCTTACCTACGAGCAGTACTTC
CASSRGTLTYEQYF
>TRBJ2-1|TRBD1|TRBV7-3|.
TGTGCCAGCAGCCGACAGGGTCAATTGGAGCAGTTCTTC
CASSRQGQLEQFF
>TRBJ2-1|.|TRBV2|.
TGTGCCAGCAGCGAACAGGGAACAGCCTTGGGCGAGCAGTTCTTC
CASSEQGTALGEQFF
>TRBJ2-1|.|TRBV7-9|.
TGTGCCAGCAGCCATCGACTAGTGGATCGCGAGCAGTTCTTC
CASSHRLVDREQFF
>TRBJ2-3|.|TRBV10-3|once
TGTGCCATCAGTGGGGCTGGCAGCACAGATACGCAGTATTTT
CAISGAGSTDTQYF
>TRBJ1-1|TRBD1|TRBV6-6|once
TGTGCCAGCACTACACGAGGGGGCTGGAACACTGAAGCTTTCTTT
CASTTRGGWNTEAFF
>TRBJ2-4|TRBD1|TRBV30|.
TGTGCCTGGAGTATAGGGGGCGGAAACATTCAGTACTTC
CAWSIGGGNIQYF
>TRBJ1-3|TRBD1|TRBV10-3|.
TGTGCCATCAGTGAGACGACAGGGGCGGGTGGAAACACCATATATTTT
CAISETTGAGGNTIYF
>TRBJ2-7|.|TRBV11-3|.
TGTGCCAGCAGCTTAGGCGCAGGTACCTACGAGCAGTACTTC
CASSLGAGTYEQYF
>TRBJ1-2|.|TRBV7-8|.
TGTGCCAGCAGCTTAGTACAGGGTGATTATGGCTACACCTTC
CASSLVQGDYGYTF
>TRBJ2-1|TRBD2|TRBV28|.
TGTGCCAGCAGCCCCCAGGGACTAGCGGGAACGGATGAGCAGTTCTTC
CASSPQGLAGTDEQFF
>TRBJ1-2|.|TRBV7-9|few
TGTGCCAGCAGCCCCCTGGAAAGGGAGACCAACTATGGCTACACCTTC
CASSPLERETNYGYTF
>TRBJ2-7|.|TRBV6-5|few
TGTGCCAGCAGTTTCCAGACAGATACCTACGAGCAGTACTTC
CASSFQTDTYEQYF
>TRBJ2-2|TRBD2|TRBV7-2|.
TGTGCCAGCAGCTTAAAAACTAGCGGATTTTTTACCGGGGAGCTGTTTTTT
CASSLKTSGFFTGELFF
>TRBJ1-2|.|TRBV6-5|.
TGTGCCAGCAGCCACAGGGTTGGTAACTATGGCTACACCTTC
CASSHRVGNYGYTF
>TRBJ1-4|.|TRBV2|.
TGTGCCAGCAGTGGGACTACCCACCGGGACGAAAAACTGTTTTTT
CASSGTTHRDEKLFF
>TRBJ1-3|.|TRBV4-1|.
TGCGCCAGCAGCCAGGAGTGGTTGGTTTCTGGAAACACCATATATTTT
CASSQEWLVSGNTIYF
>TRBJ1-1|.|TRBV19|.
TGTGCCAGTAGTAGGCAGGCGCCCAAGGAAGCTTTCTTT
CASSRQAPKEAFF
>TRBJ2-2|TRBD1|TRBV6-6|.
TGTGCCAGCAGTTTCGCAGGGGGCTACGGGGAGCTGTTTTTT
CASSFAGGYGELFF
>TRBJ1-5|.|TRBV18|once
TGTGCCAGCTCACCGGACAGAGACAATCAGCCCCAGCATTTT
CASSPDRDNQPQHF
>TRBJ1-1|.|TRBV5-6|.
TGTGCCAGCAGCTCCCCAGGGGAAGGGAACACTGAAGCTTTCTTT
CASSSPGEGNTEAFF
>TRBJ2-7|TRBD1|TRBV10-3|.
TGTGCCATCAGCCAGGGTTGGTTGGACAGGGGGCACGAGCAGTACTTC
CAISQGWLDRGHEQYF
>TRBJ2-7|TRBD2|TRBV4-3|.
TGCGCCAGCAGCCAAGGTGCGGGGGGGCGGCGGGGCGAGCAGTACTTC
CASSQGAGGRRGEQYF
>TRBJ1-3|TRBD1|TRBV5-1|.
TGCGCCAGCAGCTCACAGGGGAAGGAAAACACCATATATTTT
CASSSQGKENTIYF
>TRBJ1-2|TRBD1|TRBV29-1|.
TGCAGCGCCGGATCACAGGGGTATGGCTACACCTTC
CSAGSQGYGYTF
>TRBJ2-1|.|TRBV7-2|.
TGTGCCAGCAGCCAAGCTAGTAGCCGCGCGCAGTTCTTC
CASSQASSRAQFF
>TRBJ2-3|.|TRBV14|.
TGTGCCAGCAGCCAAAGGTCCTGGGGCGCCACGCAGTATTTT
CASSQRSWGATQYF
>TRBJ1-2|.|TRBV30|.
TGTGCCTGGAGGATCGGGGGTCGGGGCTACACCTTC
CAWRIGGRGYTF
>TRBJ2-1|TRBD2|TRBV19|.
TGTGCCAGTAGGACTAGCGGTTACAATGAGCAGTTCTTC
CASRTSGYNEQFF
>TRBJ1-2|.|TRBV2|.
TGTGCCAGCAGTGTGACAGAGTATGGCTACACCTTC
CASSVTEYGYTF
>TRBJ2-1|TRBD2|TRBV28|.
TGTGCCAGCAGACCGGGACTAGCGGGGGGGGAGCAGTTCTTC
CASRPGLAGGEQFF
>TRBJ1-1|.|TRBV14|.
TGTGCCAGCAGCCAAGATCCATGGACACCTGAAGCTTTCTTT
CASSQDPWTPEAFF
>TRBJ1-1|TRBD1|TRBV2|.
TGTGCCAGCAGTCCAACAGGGGGCTGGGACACTGAAGCTTTCTTT
CASSPTGGWDTEAFF
>TRBJ2-7|.|TRBV7-9|.
TGTGCCAGCAGCCAGGCGAGGGAATCAGTCGAGCAGTACTTC
CASSQARESVEQYF
>TRBJ2-3|TRBD2|TRBV19|.
TGTGCCAGTAGTTCCCGACTAGCGGGGGGGCAAGATACGCAGTATTTT
CASSSRLAGGQDTQYF
>TRBJ2-3|TRBD2|TRBV25-1|.
TGTGCCAGCAGTGAATGGGGCGGGAGGCAGGATACGCAGTATTTT
CASSEWGGRQDTQYF
>TRBJ2-1|.|TRBV7-8|.
TGTGCCAGCAGCTTAGAACAGGGAAGGCAGAATGAGCAGTTCTTC
CASSLEQGRQNEQFF
>TRBJ2-1|TRBD2|TRBV6-6|.
TGTGCCAGCACCACCGAAGCTAGCGGTTACAATGAGCAGTTCTTC
CASTTEASGYNEQFF
>TRBJ1-6|TRBD1|TRBV5-4|once
TGTGCCAGCAGCCCATTGTGGGACAGGGCTTCGGGTTCACCCCTCCACTTT
CASSPLWDRASGSPLHF
>TRBJ2-3|TRBD2|TRBV7-7|.
TGTGCTAGCAGCCTGGGACTAGCGGGAGAGATAGATACGCAGTATTTT
CASSLGLAGEIDTQYF
>TRBJ2-5|TRBD2|TRBV3-1/TRBV3-2|.
TGTGCCAGCAGACTGCGCGGGAGGCCTCAGACCCAGTACTTC
CASRLRGRPQTQYF
>TRBJ2-7|TRBD1|TRBV6-5|.
TGTGCCAGCAGATCCGGACAGGACCCTGCCTACGAGCAGTACTTC
CASRSGQDPAYEQYF
>TRBJ2-5|TRBD2|TRBV5-1|.
TGCGCCAGCAGCTTCGTAGCGGGAGGGGGGGTCCAAGAGACCCAGTACTTC
CASSFVAGGGVQETQYF
>TRBJ1-2|.|TRBV10-3|.
TGTGCCATCAGTGAGGGTGGTGTTAGGGGTGGCTATGGCTACACCTTC
CAISEGGVRGGYGYTF
>TRBJ2-5|TRBD2|TRBV6-6|.
TGTGCCAGCGGAGAGGGGACTACTAAAGAGACCCAGTACTTC
CASGEGTTKETQYF
>TRBJ2-3|TRBD2|TRBV9|.
TGTGCCAGCAGCGTTACTAGCGGGGGGACAGATACGCAGTATTTT
CASSVTSGGTDTQYF
>TRBJ2-7|.|TRBV6-6|once
TGTGCCAGCAGTCTAGCTGGGGGGTATAAGGAGGTCTACGAGCAGTACTTC
CASSLAGGYKEVYEQYF
>TRBJ2-7|.|TRBV15|.
TGTGCCACCAGCAGAGAGGCCTCACCAGGCGAGCAGTACTTC
CATSREASPGEQYF